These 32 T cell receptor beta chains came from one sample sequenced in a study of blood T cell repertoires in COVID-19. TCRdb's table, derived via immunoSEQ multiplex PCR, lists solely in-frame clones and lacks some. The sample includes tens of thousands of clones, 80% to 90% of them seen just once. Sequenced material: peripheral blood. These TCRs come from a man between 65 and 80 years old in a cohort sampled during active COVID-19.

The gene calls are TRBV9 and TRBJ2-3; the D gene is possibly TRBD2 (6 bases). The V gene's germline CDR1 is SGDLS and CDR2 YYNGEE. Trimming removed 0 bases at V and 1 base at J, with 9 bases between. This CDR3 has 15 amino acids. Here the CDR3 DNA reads TGTGCCAGCAGCGTAGTCGGGGGTGGCACAGATACGCAGTATTTT. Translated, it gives CASSVVGGGTDTQYF. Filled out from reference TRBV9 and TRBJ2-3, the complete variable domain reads DSGVTQTPKHLITATGQRVTLRCSPRSGDLSVYWYQQSLDQGLQFLIQYYNGEERAKGNILERFSAQQFPDLHSELNLSSLELGDSALYFCASSVVGGGTDTQYFGPGTRLTVL.

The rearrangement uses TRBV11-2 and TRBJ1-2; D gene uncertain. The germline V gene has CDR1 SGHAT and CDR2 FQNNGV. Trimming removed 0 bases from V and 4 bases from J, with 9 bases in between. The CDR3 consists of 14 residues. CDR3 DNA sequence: TGTGCCAGCAGCTTAGATCGAAAGAGCTATGGCTACACCTTC. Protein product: CASSLDRKSYGYTF.

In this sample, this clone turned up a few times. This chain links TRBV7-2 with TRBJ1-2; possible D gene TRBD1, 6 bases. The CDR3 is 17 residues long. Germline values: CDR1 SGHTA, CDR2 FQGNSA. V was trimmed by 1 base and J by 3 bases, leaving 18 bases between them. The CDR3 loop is CASSLEGSRGWDYGYTF. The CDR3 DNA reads TGTGCCAGCAGCTTAGAAGGTAGCAGGGGTTGGGACTATGGCTACACCTTC.

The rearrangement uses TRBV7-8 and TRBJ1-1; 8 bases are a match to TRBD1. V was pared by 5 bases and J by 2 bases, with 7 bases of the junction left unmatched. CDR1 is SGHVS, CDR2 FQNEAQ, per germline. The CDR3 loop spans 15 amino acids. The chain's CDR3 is CASSGQGALNTEAFF. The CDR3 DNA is TGTGCCAGCAGCGGCCAGGGGGCTCTCAACACTGAAGCTTTCTTT.

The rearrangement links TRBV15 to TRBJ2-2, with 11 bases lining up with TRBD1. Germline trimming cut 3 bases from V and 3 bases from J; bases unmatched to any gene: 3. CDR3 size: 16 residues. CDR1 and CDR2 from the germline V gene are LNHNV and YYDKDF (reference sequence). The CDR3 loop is CATSSRDRGYTGELFF. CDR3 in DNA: TGTGCCACCAGCAGCAGGGACAGGGGGTACACCGGGGAGCTGTTTTTT.

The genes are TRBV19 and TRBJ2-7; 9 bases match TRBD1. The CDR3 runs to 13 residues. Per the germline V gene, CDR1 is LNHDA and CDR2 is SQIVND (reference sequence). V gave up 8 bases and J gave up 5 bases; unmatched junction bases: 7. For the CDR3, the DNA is TGTGCCAGTGGGGGGACAGGGTATCACGAGCAGTACTTC. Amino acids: CASGGTGYHEQYF.

The CDR3: CATSRDAGRAPSYEQYF. The DNA for the CDR3 is TGTGCCACCAGCAGAGATGCGGGGCGGGCCCCCTCCTACGAGCAGTACTTC. The chain joins TRBV15 to TRBJ2-7, with D tentatively TRBD2 (6 bases). The V end was cut by 0 bases, the J end by 0 bases, with 15 bases between. CDR3 length: 17 residues. From germline, CDR1 is LNHNV and CDR2 YYDKDF (reference sequence).

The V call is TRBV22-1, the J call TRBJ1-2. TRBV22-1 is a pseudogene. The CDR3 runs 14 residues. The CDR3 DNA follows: TGTCCTGGGAGCGCATGGAGTTTTAACTATGGCTACACCTTC. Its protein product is CPGSAWSFNYGYTF.

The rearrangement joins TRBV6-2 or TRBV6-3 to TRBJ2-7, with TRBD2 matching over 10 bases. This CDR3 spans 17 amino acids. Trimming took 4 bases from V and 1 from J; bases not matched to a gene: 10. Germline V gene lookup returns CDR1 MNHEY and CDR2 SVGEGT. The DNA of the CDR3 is TGTGCCAGCAGTTTCCACTGGGGGACTAGCGCGTCCTACGAGCAGTACTTC. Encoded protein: CASSFHWGTSASYEQYF.

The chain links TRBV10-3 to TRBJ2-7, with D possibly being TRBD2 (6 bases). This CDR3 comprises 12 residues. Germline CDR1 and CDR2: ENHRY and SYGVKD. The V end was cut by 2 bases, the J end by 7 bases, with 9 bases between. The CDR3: CAISETSWEQYF. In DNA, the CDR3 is TGTGCCATCAGTGAGACTAGCTGGGAGCAGTACTTC.

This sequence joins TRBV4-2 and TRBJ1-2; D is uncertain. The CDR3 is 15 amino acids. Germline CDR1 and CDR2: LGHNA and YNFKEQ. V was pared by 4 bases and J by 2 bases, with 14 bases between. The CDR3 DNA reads TGTGCCAGCAGCCCTGACCGCGGGGAAAACTATGGCTACACCTTC. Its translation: CASSPDRGENYGYTF.

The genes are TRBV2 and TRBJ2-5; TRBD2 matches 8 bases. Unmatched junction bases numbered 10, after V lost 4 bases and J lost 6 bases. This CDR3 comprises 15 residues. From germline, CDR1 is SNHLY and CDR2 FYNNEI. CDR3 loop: CASSGPGGPLQTQYF. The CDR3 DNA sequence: TGTGCCAGCAGTGGACCGGGAGGGCCTTTGCAGACCCAGTACTTC.

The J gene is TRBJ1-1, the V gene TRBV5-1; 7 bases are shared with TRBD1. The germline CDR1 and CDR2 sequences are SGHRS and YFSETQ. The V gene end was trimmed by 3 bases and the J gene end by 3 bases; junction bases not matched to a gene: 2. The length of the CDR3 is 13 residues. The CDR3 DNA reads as TGCGCCAGCAGCTCGGGACAGTACACTGAAGCTTTCTTT. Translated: CASSSGQYTEAFF.

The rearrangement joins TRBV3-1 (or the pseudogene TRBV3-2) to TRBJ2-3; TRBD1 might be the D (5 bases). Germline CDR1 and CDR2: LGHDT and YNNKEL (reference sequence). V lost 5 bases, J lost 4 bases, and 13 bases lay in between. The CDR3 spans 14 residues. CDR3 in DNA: TGTGCCAGCAGCTCTTCACAAGGGGCAGATACGCAGTATTTT. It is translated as CASSSSQGADTQYF.

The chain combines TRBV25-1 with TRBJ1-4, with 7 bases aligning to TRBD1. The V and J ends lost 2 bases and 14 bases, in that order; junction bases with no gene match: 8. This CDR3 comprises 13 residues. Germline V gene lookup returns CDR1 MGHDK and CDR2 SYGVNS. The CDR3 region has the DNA TGTGCCAGCAGTGAAGGAATGGCAGGGGGGCTGTTTTTT. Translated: CASSEGMAGGLFF.

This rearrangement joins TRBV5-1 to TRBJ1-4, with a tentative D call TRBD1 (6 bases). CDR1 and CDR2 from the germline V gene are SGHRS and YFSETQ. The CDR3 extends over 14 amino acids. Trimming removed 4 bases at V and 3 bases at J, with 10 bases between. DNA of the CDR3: TGCGCCAGCAGCCCGGACAGACCTAATGAAAAACTGTTTTTT. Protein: CASSPDRPNEKLFF. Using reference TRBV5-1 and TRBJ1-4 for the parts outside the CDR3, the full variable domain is KAGVTQTPRYLIKTRGQQVTLSCSPISGHRSVSWYQQTPGQGLQFLFEYFSETQRNKGNFPGRFSGRQFSNSRSEMNVSTLELGDSALYLCASSPDRPNEKLFFGSGTQLSVL.

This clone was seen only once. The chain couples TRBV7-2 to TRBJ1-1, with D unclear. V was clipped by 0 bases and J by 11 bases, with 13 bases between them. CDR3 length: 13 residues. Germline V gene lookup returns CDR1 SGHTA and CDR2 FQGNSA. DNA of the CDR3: TGTGCCAGCAGCTTAGCGCGGGCACATGGGGCTTTCTTT. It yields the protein CASSLARAHGAFF.

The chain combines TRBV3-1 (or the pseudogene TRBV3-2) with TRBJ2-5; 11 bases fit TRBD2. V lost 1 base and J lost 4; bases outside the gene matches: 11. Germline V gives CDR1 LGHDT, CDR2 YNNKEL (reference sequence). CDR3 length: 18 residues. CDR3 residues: CASSQVVRTSGSGETQYF. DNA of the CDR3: TGTGCCAGCAGCCAAGTGGTTCGTACTAGCGGGAGCGGAGAGACCCAGTACTTC.

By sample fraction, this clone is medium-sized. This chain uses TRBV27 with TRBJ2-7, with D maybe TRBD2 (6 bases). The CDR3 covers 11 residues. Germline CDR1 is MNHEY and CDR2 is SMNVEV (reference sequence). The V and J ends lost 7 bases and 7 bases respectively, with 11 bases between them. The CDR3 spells CASTRAGEQYF. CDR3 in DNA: TGTGCCAGCACCCGGGCGGGGGAGCAGTACTTC.

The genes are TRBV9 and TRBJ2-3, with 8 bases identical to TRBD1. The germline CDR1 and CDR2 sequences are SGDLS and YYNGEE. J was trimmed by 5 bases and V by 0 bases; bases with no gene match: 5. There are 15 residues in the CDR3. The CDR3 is CASSVDRDRQDTQYF. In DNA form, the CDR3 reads TGTGCCAGCAGCGTAGACCGGGACAGGCAAGATACGCAGTATTTT.

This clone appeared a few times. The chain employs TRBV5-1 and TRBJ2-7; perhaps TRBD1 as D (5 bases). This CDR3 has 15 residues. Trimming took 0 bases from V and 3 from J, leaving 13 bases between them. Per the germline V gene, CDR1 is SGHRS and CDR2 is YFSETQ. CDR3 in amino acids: CASSLEPGQIYEQYF. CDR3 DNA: TGCGCCAGCAGCTTGGAGCCAGGACAAATCTACGAGCAGTACTTC.

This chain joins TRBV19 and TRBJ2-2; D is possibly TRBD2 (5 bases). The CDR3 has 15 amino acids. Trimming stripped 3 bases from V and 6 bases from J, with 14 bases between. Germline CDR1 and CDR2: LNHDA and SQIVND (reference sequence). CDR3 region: CASSIFSGMAGELFF. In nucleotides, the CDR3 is TGTGCCAGTAGTATTTTCTCCGGGATGGCCGGGGAGCTGTTTTTT.

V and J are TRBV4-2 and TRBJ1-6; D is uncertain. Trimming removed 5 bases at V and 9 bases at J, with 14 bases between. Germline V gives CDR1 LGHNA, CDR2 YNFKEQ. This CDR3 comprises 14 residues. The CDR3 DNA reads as TGTGCCAGCAGCAGGTTTCAGGCCGGTTCACCCCTCCACTTT. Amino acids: CASSRFQAGSPLHF.

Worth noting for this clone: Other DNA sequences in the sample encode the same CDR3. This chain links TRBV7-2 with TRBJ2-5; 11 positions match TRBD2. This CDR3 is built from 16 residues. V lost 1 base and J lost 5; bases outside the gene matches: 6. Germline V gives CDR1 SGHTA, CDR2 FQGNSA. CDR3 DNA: TGTGCCAGCAGCTTAGGGCTAGCGGGAGGAAGGGAGACCCAGTACTTC. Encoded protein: CASSLGLAGGRETQYF.

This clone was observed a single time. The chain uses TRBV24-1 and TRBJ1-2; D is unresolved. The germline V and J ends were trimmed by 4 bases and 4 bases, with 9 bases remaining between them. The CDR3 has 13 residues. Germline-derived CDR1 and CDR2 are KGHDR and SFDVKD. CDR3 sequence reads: CATSDRVTYGYTF. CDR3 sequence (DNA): TGTGCCACCAGTGACCGAGTTACCTATGGCTACACCTTC.

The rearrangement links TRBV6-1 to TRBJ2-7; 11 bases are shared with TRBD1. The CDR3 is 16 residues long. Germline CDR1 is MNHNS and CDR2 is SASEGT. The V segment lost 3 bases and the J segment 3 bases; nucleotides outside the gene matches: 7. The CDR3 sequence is CASSDVLGTGGYEQYF. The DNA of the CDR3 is TGTGCCAGCAGTGATGTCCTCGGGACAGGGGGCTACGAGCAGTACTTC.

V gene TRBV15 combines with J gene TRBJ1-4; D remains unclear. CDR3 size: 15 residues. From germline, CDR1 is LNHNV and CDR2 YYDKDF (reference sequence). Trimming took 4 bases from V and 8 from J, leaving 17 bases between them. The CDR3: CATSTDGEGQEKLFF. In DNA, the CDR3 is TGTGCCACCAGCACCGATGGGGAGGGCCAGGAAAAACTGTTTTTT.

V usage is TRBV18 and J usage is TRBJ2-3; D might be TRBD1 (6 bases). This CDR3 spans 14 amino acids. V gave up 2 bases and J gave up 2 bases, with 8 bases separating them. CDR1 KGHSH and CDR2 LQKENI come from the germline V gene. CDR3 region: CASSPDRITDTQYF. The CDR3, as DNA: TGTGCCAGCTCACCAGACAGGATCACAGATACGCAGTATTTT.

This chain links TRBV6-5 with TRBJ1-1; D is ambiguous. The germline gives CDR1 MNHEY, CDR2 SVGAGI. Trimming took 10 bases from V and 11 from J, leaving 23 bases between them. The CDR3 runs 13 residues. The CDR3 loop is CATVDPIGVDAFF. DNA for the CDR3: TGTGCCACCGTAGATCCGATCGGGGTGGACGCTTTCTTT.

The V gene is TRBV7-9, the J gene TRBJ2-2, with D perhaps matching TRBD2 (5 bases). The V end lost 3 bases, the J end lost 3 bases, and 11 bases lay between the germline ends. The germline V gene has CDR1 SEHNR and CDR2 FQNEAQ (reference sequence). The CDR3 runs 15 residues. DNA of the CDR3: TGTGCCAGCAGCTTCTTAGCGCTACACACCGGGGAGCTGTTTTTT. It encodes CASSFLALHTGELFF.

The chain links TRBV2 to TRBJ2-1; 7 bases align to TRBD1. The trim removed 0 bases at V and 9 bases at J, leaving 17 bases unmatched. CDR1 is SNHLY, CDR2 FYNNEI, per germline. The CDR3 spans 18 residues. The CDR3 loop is CASSEALVATGIIGEQFF. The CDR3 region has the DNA TGTGCCAGCAGTGAAGCCTTAGTTGCGACAGGGATTATTGGTGAGCAGTTCTTC.

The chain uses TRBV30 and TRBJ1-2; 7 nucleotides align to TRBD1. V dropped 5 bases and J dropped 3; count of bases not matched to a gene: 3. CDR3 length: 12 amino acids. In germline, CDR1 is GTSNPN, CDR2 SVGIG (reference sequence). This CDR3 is CAWGGQDYGYTF. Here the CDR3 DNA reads TGTGCCTGGGGAGGACAGGACTATGGCTACACCTTC.